The 27 T cell receptor beta chains below were found in one sample sequenced in a study of blood T cell repertoires in COVID-19 (dated by TCRdb to the early 2020s). To prepare the library, the immunoSEQ multiplex PCR assay was applied. The table comes from immuneACCESS by way of TCRdb, which keeps in-frame sequences with V and J called. Part of the clones is missing from these tables; in studies checked, under half for an unresolved V gene and the rest for unknown reasons. For this sample there are fewer than 200,000 clones; 60% to 80% appear just once. Of the sample, around 2.7% falls within the top ten clones. Sequencing input: peripheral blood. These receptors originate from a man aged 70-80 years with acute or convalescent COVID-19.

V gene TRBV3-1 (or the pseudogene TRBV3-2) combines with J gene TRBJ2-7; 8 nucleotides align to TRBD1. The CDR3 loop spans 14 amino acids. CDR1 is LGHDT and CDR2 is YNNKEL in the germline V gene (reference sequence). V lost 3 bases and J lost 3; bases outside the gene matches: 4. The CDR3 sequence is CASSQGQANYEQYF. The CDR3 nucleotides are TGTGCCAGCAGCCAGGGACAGGCTAACTACGAGCAGTACTTC.

This clone was detected only a few times. The DNA of the CDR3 is TGTGCCAGCAGTCGACAGGACTATGGCTACACCTTC. Its translation is CASSRQDYGYTF. The chain combines TRBV5-8 with TRBJ1-2; D is possibly TRBD1 (6 bases). V gave up 5 bases and J gave up 3 bases, with 8 bases separating them. The length of the CDR3 is 12 residues. In germline, CDR1 is SGHTS, CDR2 YDEGEE.

This clone has just one count. V gene TRBV5-5 combines with J gene TRBJ2-1; D remains ambiguous. The germline gives CDR1 SGHKS, CDR2 YYEKEE (reference sequence). V shed 2 bases and J shed 9 bases, with 12 bases lying between them. CDR3 length: 13 residues. Here the CDR3 DNA reads TGTGCCAGCAGCTTAGCCTTCGGTGTTGAGCAGTTCTTC. Amino acids: CASSLAFGVEQFF.

The J gene is TRBJ2-5, the V gene TRBV7-2, with TRBD1 matching over 7 bases. J lost 1 base, V lost 4 bases, and 6 bases had no gene match. CDR3 length equals 15 residues. Germline loops: CDR1 SGHTA, CDR2 FQGNSA. The CDR3 sequence is CASSSQGVVQETQYF. In DNA form, the CDR3 reads TGTGCCAGCAGCTCTCAGGGGGTAGTCCAAGAGACCCAGTACTTC.

The chain employs TRBV4-3 and TRBJ2-3; 11 bases line up with TRBD2. Per germline, CDR1 LGHNA and CDR2 YSLEER. CDR3 length equals 16 residues. J lost 0 bases, V lost 4 bases, and 3 bases had no gene match. The DNA for the CDR3 is TGCGCCAGCAGCCGCGGGACTAGCGGAAGCACAGATACGCAGTATTTT. Translating gives CASSRGTSGSTDTQYF.

V and J are TRBV29-1 and TRBJ1-1, with TRBD1 matching over 8 bases. Trimming removed 4 bases from V and 4 bases from J; junction bases left unmatched: 11. The CDR3 totals 15 residues. Germline V gene lookup returns CDR1 SQVTM and CDR2 ANQGSEA. This CDR3 is CSVASGGLLGTEAFF. CDR3 in DNA: TGCAGCGTTGCGTCAGGGGGCCTTTTAGGCACTGAAGCTTTCTTT.

This chain links TRBV14 with TRBJ2-3; D gene uncertain. Germline V CDR1 and CDR2: SGHDN, FVKESK. V was cut by 0 bases and J by 9 bases, with 4 bases left in between. The CDR3 contains 11 residues. Here the CDR3 reads CASSQEETQYF. The CDR3 DNA reads TGTGCCAGCAGCCAAGAAGAGACGCAGTATTTT.

The gene calls are TRBV19 and TRBJ1-3; TRBD1 matches 7 bases. The CDR3 spans 14 residues. With V trimmed by 8 bases and J by 2 bases, 6 bases remained unmatched. CDR1 and CDR2 (germline): LNHDA, SQIVND (reference sequence). The CDR3 region is CASGEQGTGNTIYF. The CDR3 nucleotides are TGTGCCAGTGGGGAACAGGGGACTGGAAACACCATATATTTT.

This clone was observed a single time. As DNA, the CDR3 is TGTGCCAGCAGCTTATCGTGGCTAGCGGGGGAGCAGTTCTTC. It codes for CASSLSWLAGEQFF. This sequence joins TRBV7-2 and TRBJ2-1, with TRBD2 matching over 9 bases. Trimming removed 2 bases from V and 10 bases from J; junction bases left unmatched: 6. CDR1 is SGHTA and CDR2 is FQGNSA in the germline V gene. The CDR3 contains 14 residues.

The rearrangement links TRBV5-6 to TRBJ1-2; TRBD1 is a possible D gene (6 bases). The germline CDR1 and CDR2 sequences are SGHDT and YYEEEE. V lost 0 bases and J 6 bases, leaving 12 bases between the germline ends. The CDR3 spans 14 residues. In DNA, the CDR3 is TGTGCCAGCAGCTTGGATACAGGGTGGAATGGCTACACCTTC. It is translated as CASSLDTGWNGYTF.

The V gene is TRBV24-1, the J gene TRBJ1-4; D ambiguous. Germline V gene data show CDR1 as KGHDR and CDR2 as SFDVKD. The CDR3 runs 13 residues. The V end was cut by 4 bases, the J end by 7 bases, with 9 bases between. The CDR3 is CATSEGVGEKLFF. DNA of the CDR3: TGTGCCACCAGTGAGGGAGTTGGTGAAAAACTGTTTTTT.

The chain joins TRBV2 to TRBJ1-1; D gene uncertain. Germline lookup yields CDR1 SNHLY and CDR2 FYNNEI. The CDR3 runs to 14 residues. The V and J ends lost 7 bases and 1 base respectively, with 13 bases between them. In DNA form, the CDR3 reads TGTGCCAGCAATTCAGATCCGGGGAACACTGAAGCTTTCTTT. Residues: CASNSDPGNTEAFF.

The chain employs TRBV7-2 and TRBJ2-5; D unresolved. V was trimmed by 4 bases and J by 5 bases, leaving 11 bases between them. The CDR3 is 13 amino acids. Germline V gives CDR1 SGHTA, CDR2 FQGNSA. CDR3 protein: CASSSRTRETQYF. The CDR3 bases are TGTGCCAGCAGCTCGAGAACCAGGGAGACCCAGTACTTC.

The V gene is TRBV18, the J gene TRBJ2-7; D call uncertain. CDR1 and CDR2 from the germline V gene are KGHSH and LQKENI. The V and J ends lost 1 base and 2 bases respectively, with 12 bases between them. The CDR3 sequence is 15 residues long. CDR3 sequence: CASSPRPQPTYEQYF. The DNA of the CDR3 is TGTGCCAGCTCACCACGGCCCCAACCCACCTACGAGCAGTACTTC.

The chain uses TRBV7-9 and TRBJ1-3; D may be TRBD1 (5 bases). This CDR3 has 15 amino acids. Germline assignment: CDR1 SEHNR and CDR2 FQNEAQ (reference sequence). V lost 5 bases and J 0 bases, leaving 11 bases between the germline ends. The chain's CDR3 is CASSDNRNSGNTIYF. The CDR3 DNA follows: TGTGCCAGCAGCGACAACAGGAACTCTGGAAACACCATATATTTT.

In its sample, this clone was seen a few times. The chain links TRBV15 to TRBJ2-2, with D uncertain. Germline CDR1 and CDR2: LNHNV and YYDKDF (reference sequence). V dropped 5 bases and J dropped 7 bases, with 11 bases sitting between them. The CDR3 consists of 13 residues. CDR3 amino acids: CATSARPRGELFF. In DNA, the CDR3 is TGTGCCACCAGCGCGCGGCCCCGCGGGGAGCTGTTTTTT.

The V gene is TRBV4-1, the J gene TRBJ2-6; D is ambiguous. Trimming cost V 4 bases and J 0 bases, with 16 bases left between them. The germline CDR1 and CDR2 sequences are MGHRA and YSYEKL. The CDR3 totals 18 residues. The DNA for the CDR3 is TGCGCCAGCAGCCTCACCCCCCCATCGGTCTCTGGGGCCAACGTCCTGACTTTC. Encoded protein: CASSLTPPSVSGANVLTF.

The chain employs TRBV6-5 and TRBJ2-7; D not resolved. This CDR3 comprises 14 residues. With 8 bases removed from V and 3 bases from J, the gap between germline ends came to 17 bases. The germline CDR1 and CDR2 sequences are MNHEY and SVGAGI. CDR3 sequence (DNA): TGTGCCAGCCATACCCGAGAAGAGGTCTACGAGCAGTACTTC. It specifies CASHTREEVYEQYF.

This sequence joins TRBV7-9 and TRBJ2-3; D may be TRBD1 (6 bases). Trimming pared 5 bases from V and 6 bases from J, leaving 18 bases between. The CDR3 extends over 15 amino acids. CDR1 is SEHNR and CDR2 is FQNEAQ in the germline V gene (reference sequence). The chain's CDR3 is CASSPTGLSADTQYF. The CDR3 DNA reads as TGTGCCAGCAGCCCTACAGGGTTAAGCGCTGATACGCAGTATTTT.

V and J are TRBV5-1 and TRBJ1-2; 7 bases are a match to TRBD1. The CDR3 runs to 15 residues. Germline V gives CDR1 SGHRS, CDR2 YFSETQ. The V and J ends lost 3 bases and 10 bases, in that order; junction bases with no gene match: 15. This CDR3 reads CASSSDPGQTMDYTF. The CDR3, as DNA: TGCGCCAGCAGCTCCGATCCGGGACAGACCATGGACTACACCTTC.

Of note for this clone: Other DNA sequences of this sample code for an identical CDR3. V and J are TRBV29-1 and TRBJ2-1, with a tentative D call TRBD2 (6 bases). The CDR3 contains 17 residues. V dropped 5 bases and J dropped 8 bases, with 28 bases sitting between them. CDR1 and CDR2 (germline): SQVTM, ANQGSEA. CDR3 amino acids: CSVLFLSAREGRDEQFF. The CDR3, as DNA: TGCAGCGTTTTGTTTCTGTCGGCGCGGGAAGGCCGGGATGAGCAGTTCTTC.

The CDR3 is CASSFLPGEQFF. Here the CDR3 DNA reads TGTGCCAGCAGTTTTCTGCCAGGAGAGCAGTTCTTC. The V call is TRBV28, the J call TRBJ2-1; D gene ambiguous. V was clipped by 3 bases and J by 10 bases, with 10 bases between them. The V gene's germline CDR1 is MDHEN and CDR2 SYDVKM. The CDR3 runs to 12 residues.

The chain joins TRBV6-5 to TRBJ1-2; D call uncertain. Germline V gene lookup returns CDR1 MNHEY and CDR2 SVGAGI. The CDR3 is made up of 15 amino acids. V was trimmed by 4 bases and J by 3 bases, leaving 15 bases between them. The CDR3 is CASSSAGEPYYGYTF. The DNA for the CDR3 is TGTGCCAGCAGTTCCGCAGGTGAACCCTACTATGGCTACACCTTC.

The chain employs TRBV7-2 and TRBJ2-2; D unclear. Germline V lookup: CDR1 SGHTA, CDR2 FQGNSA. V lost 3 bases and J lost 2, with 10 bases in between. The CDR3 runs 15 residues. CDR3 residues: CASSLRQTNTGELFF. The DNA for the CDR3 is TGTGCCAGCAGCTTGAGACAAACAAACACCGGGGAGCTGTTTTTT. Full variable domain (rest looked up from reference TRBV7-2 and TRBJ2-2): GAGVSQSPSNKVTEKGKDVELRCDPISGHTALYWYRQSLGQGLEFLIYFQGNSAPDKSGLPSDRFSAERTGGSVSTLTIQRTQQEDSAVYLCASSLRQTNTGELFFGEGSRLTVL.

The genes are TRBV2 and TRBJ1-4; no definite D call. The CDR3 is 17 residues long. Germline V gene sequence: CDR1 SNHLY, CDR2 FYNNEI. Trimming pared 8 bases from V and 0 bases from J, leaving 19 bases between. DNA of the CDR3: TGTGCCAGCTCCAACTACCGAGCCCCCGCAACTAATGAAAAACTGTTTTTT. Translation gives CASSNYRAPATNEKLFF.

This chain joins TRBV29-1 and TRBJ2-1, with 7 bases identical to TRBD2. This CDR3 region has 14 residues. Germline V gene data show CDR1 as SQVTM and CDR2 as ANQGSEA. With V trimmed by 6 bases and J by 4 bases, 9 bases remained unmatched. CDR3 protein: CSVRDQRGYNEQFF. DNA of the CDR3: TGCAGCGTGAGAGACCAGCGGGGTTACAATGAGCAGTTCTTC.

The chain is built from TRBV6-5 and TRBJ2-2; D is perhaps TRBD2 (5 bases). CDR1 MNHEY and CDR2 SVGAGI come from the germline V gene. Trimming pared 6 bases from V and 5 bases from J, leaving 10 bases between. The length of the CDR3 is 13 residues. The CDR3 sequence: CASRGRTTGELFF. CDR3 in DNA: TGTGCCAGCAGGGGAAGGACTACCGGGGAGCTGTTTTTT.